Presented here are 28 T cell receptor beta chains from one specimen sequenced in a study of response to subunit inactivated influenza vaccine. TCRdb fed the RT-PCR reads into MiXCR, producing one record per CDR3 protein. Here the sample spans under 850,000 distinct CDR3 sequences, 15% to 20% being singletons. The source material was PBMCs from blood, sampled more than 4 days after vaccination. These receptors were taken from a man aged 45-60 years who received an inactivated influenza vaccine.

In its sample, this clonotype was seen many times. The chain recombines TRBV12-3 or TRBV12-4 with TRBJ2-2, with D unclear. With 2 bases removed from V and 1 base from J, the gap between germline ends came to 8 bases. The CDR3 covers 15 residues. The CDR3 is CASSLFSGNTGELFF. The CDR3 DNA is TGTGCCAGCAGTTTATTCTCTGGGAACACCGGGGAGCTGTTTTTT.

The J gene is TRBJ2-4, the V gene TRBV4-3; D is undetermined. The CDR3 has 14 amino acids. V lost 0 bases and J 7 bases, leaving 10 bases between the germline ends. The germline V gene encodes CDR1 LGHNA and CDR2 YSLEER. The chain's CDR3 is CASSQDVAENIQYF. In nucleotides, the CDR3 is TGCGCCAGCAGCCAAGATGTAGCCGAGAACATTCAGTACTTC.

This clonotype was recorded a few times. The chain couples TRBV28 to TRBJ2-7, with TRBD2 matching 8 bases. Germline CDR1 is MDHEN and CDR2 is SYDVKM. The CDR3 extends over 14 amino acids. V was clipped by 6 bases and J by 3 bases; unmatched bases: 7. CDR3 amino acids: CASSRTSQYYEQYF. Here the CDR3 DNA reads TGTGCCAGCAGCCGGACTAGCCAATACTACGAGCAGTACTTC.

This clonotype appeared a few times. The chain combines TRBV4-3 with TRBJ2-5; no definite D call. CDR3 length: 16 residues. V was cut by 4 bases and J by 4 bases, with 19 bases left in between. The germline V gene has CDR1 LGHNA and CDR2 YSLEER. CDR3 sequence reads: CASSRNRVRWGETQYF. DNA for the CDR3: TGCGCCAGCAGCCGGAACCGGGTCCGATGGGGAGAGACCCAGTACTTC.

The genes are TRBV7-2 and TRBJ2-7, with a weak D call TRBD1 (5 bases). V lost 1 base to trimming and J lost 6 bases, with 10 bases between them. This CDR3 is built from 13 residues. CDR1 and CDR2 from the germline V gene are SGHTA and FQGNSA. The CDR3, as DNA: TGTGCCAGCAGCTTAGAGACAGACCTCGAGCAGTACTTC. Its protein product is CASSLETDLEQYF.

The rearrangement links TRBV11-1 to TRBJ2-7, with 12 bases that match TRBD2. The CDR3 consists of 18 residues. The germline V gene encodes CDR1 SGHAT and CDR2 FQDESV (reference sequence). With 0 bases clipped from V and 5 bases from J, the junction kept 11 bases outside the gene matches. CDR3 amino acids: CASSLAGLAGGLEDEQYF. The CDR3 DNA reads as TGTGCCAGCAGCTTAGCAGGGCTAGCGGGGGGGCTTGAAGACGAGCAGTACTTC.

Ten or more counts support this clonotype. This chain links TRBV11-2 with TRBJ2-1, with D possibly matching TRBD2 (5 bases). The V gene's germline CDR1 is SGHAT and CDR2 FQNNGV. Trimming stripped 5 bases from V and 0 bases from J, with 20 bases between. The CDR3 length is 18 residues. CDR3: CASSPGVGYYSSYNEQFF. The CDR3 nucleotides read TGTGCCAGCAGCCCCGGGGTTGGTTACTACAGCTCCTACAATGAGCAGTTCTTC. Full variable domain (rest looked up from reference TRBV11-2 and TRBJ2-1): EAGVAQSPRYKIIEKRQSVAFWCNPISGHATLYWYQQILGQGPKLLIQFQNNGVVDDSQLPKDRFSAERLKGVDSTLKIQPAKLEDSAVYLCASSPGVGYYSSYNEQFFGPGTRLTVL.

The CDR3 reads CASSITGTGKNIQYF. CDR3 nucleotides: TGTGCCAGCAGTATCACCGGGACAGGAAAAAACATTCAGTACTTC. This chain joins TRBV28 and TRBJ2-4, with 8 bases lining up with TRBD1. This CDR3 has 15 residues. CDR1 is MDHEN and CDR2 is SYDVKM in the germline V gene. The V and J ends lost 5 bases and 4 bases, in that order; junction bases with no gene match: 7.

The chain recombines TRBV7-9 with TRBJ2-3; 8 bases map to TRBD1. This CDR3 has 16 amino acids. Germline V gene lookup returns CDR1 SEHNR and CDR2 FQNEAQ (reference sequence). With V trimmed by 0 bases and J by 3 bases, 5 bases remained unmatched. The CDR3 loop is CASSLAIGQGTDTQYF. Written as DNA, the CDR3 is TGTGCCAGCAGCTTAGCGATCGGACAGGGAACAGATACGCAGTATTTT.

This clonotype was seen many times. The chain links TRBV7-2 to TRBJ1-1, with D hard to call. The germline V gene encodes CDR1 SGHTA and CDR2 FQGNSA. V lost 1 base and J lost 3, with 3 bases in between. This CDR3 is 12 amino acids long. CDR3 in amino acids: CASSLDDTEAFF. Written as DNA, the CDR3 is TGTGCCAGCAGCTTAGATGACACTGAAGCTTTCTTT. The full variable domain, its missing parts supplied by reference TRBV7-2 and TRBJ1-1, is GAGVSQSPSNKVTEKGKDVELRCDPISGHTALYWYRQSLGQGLEFLIYFQGNSAPDKSGLPSDRFSAERTGGSVSTLTIQRTQQEDSAVYLCASSLDDTEAFFGQGTRLTVV.

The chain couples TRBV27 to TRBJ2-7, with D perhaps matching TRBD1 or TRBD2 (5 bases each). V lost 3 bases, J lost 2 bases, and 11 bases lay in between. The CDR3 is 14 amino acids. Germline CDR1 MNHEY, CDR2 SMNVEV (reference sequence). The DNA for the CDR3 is TGTGCCAGCAGTTTCGGGACGGCTGCCTACGAGCAGTACTTC. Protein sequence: CASSFGTAAYEQYF.

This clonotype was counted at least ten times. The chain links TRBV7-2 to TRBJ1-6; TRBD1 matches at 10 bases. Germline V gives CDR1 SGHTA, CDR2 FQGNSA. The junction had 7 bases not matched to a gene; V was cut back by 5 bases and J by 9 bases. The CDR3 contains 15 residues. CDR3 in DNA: TGTGCCAGCAGCCTTCGACAGGGGGCGGGTTCACCCCTCCACTTT. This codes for CASSLRQGAGSPLHF.

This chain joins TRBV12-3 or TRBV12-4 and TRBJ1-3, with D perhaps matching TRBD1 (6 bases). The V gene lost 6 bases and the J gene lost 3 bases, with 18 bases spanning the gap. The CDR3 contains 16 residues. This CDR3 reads CASSPRGRGIGNTIYF. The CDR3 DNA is TGTGCCAGCAGCCCGCGGGGCAGGGGTATTGGAAACACCATATATTTT.

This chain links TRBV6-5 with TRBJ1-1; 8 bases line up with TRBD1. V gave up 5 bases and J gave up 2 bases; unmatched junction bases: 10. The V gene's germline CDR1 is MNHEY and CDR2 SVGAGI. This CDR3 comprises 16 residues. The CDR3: CASSHRGGHLNTEAFF. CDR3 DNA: TGTGCCAGCAGTCACAGGGGGGGACACCTAAACACTGAAGCTTTCTTT.

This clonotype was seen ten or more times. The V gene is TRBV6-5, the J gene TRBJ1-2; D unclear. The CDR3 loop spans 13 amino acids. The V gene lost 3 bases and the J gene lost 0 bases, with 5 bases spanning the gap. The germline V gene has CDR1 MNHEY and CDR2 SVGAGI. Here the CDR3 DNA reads TGTGCCAGCAGTTATAACCCTAACTATGGCTACACCTTC. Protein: CASSYNPNYGYTF.

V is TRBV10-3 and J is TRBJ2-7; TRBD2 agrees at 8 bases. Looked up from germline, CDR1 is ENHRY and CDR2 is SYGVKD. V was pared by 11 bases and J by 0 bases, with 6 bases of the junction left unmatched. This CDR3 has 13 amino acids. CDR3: CASIAGSSYEQYF. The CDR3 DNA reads TGTGCCTCAATAGCGGGGTCCTCCTACGAGCAGTACTTC.

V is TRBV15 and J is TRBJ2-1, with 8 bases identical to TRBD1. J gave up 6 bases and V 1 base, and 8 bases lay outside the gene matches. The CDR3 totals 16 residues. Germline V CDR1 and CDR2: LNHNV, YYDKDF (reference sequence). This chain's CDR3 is CATSRVDRDVGNEQFF. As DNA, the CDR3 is TGTGCCACCAGCAGAGTGGACAGGGACGTTGGCAATGAGCAGTTCTTC.

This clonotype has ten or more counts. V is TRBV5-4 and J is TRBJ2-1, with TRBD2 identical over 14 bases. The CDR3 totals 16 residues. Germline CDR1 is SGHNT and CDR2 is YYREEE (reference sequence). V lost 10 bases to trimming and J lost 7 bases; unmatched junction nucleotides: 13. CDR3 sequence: CAAGTSGRSLENEQFF. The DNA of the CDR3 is TGTGCCGCGGGGACTAGCGGGAGAAGTTTGGAAAATGAGCAGTTCTTC.

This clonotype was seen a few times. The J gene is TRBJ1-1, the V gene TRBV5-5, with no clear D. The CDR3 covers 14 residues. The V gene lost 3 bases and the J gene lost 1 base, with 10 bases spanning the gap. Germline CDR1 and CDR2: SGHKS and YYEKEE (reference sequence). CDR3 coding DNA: TGTGCCAGCAGCTGGGAGGGTGGGAACACTGAAGCTTTCTTT. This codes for CASSWEGGNTEAFF. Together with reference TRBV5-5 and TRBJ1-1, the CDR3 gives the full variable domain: DAGVTQSPTHLIKTRGQQVTLRCSPISGHKSVSWYQQVLGQGPQFIFQYYEKEERGRGNFPDRFSARQFPNYSSELNVNALLLGDSALYLCASSWEGGNTEAFFGQGTRLTVV.

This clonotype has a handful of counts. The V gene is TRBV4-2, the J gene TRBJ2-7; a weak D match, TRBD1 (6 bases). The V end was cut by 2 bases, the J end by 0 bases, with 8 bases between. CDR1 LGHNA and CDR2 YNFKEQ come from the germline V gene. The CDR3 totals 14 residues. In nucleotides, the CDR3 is TGTGCCAGCAGCCAACAGGGGTCCTCCTACGAGCAGTACTTC. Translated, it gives CASSQQGSSYEQYF.

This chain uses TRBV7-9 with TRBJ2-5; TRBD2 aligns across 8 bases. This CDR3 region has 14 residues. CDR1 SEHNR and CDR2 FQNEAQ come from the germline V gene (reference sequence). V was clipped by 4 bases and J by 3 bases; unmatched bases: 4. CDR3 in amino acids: CASSYPAGEETQYF. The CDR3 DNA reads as TGTGCCAGCAGCTACCCAGCGGGGGAAGAGACCCAGTACTTC.

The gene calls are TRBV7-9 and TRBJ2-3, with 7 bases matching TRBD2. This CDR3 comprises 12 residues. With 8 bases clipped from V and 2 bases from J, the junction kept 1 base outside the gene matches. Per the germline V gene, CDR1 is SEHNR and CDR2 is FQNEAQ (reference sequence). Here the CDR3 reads CASGTTTDTQYF. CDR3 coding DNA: TGTGCCAGCGGGACTACCACAGATACGCAGTATTTT.

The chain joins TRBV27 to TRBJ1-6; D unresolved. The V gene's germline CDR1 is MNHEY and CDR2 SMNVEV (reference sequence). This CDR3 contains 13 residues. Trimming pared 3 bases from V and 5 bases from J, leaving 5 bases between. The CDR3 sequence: CASSLSHNSPLHF. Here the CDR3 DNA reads TGTGCCAGCAGTTTGTCCCATAATTCACCCCTCCACTTT.

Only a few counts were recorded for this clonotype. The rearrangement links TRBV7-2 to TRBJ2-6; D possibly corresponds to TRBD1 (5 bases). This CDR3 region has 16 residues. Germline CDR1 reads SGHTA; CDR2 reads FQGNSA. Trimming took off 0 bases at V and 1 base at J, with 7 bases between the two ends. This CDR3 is CASSLAAGSGANVLTF. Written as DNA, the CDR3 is TGTGCCAGCAGCTTAGCCGCAGGGTCTGGGGCCAACGTCCTGACTTTC.

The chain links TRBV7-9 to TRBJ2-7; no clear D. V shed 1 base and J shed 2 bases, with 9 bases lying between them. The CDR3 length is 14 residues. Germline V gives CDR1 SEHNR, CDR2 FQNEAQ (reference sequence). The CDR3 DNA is TGTGCCAGCAGCTTAGATGTCAGCCCCTACGAGCAGTACTTC. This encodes CASSLDVSPYEQYF.

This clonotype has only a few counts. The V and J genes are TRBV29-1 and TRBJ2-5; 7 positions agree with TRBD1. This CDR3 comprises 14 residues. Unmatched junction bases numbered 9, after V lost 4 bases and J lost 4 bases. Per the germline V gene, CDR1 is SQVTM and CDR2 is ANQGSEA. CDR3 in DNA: TGCAGCGTTGTGGCAGGGGGTTGGAGAGAGACCCAGTACTTC. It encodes CSVVAGGWRETQYF.

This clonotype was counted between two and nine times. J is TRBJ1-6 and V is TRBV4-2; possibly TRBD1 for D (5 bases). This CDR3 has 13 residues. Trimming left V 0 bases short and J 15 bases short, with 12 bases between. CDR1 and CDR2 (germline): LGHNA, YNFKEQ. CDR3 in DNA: TGTGCCAGCAGCCAAGATTTTGGGGGGTTCCTCCACTTT. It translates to CASSQDFGGFLHF.

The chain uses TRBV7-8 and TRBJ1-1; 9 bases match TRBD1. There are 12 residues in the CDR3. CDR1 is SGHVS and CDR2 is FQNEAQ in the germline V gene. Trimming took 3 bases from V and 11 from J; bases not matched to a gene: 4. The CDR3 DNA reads TGTGCCAGCAGCTTGAGGACAGGGGACGCTTTCTTT. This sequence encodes CASSLRTGDAFF.